This is a list of T cell receptor beta chains from one sample in a study of response to subunit inactivated influenza vaccine. TCRdb passed the RT-PCR reads through MiXCR, listing each CDR3 protein once. The sample consists of approximately 700,000 distinct CDR3 sequences, over 11% of them appearing once. The sequencing here drew on PBMCs from blood, taken 14 to 15 days before vaccination. All receptors come from a man in his fifties who received an inactivated influenza vaccine. Both conserved end residues are part of each CDR3. A D gene is named only where the DNA matches it firmly. Rows may omit the clone size; those that give it use once, few, many or a size class.

d_call,cdr3_length,v_call,j_call,clone_size,cdr3_aa,cdr3_nt
.,14,TRBV7-9,TRBJ2-2,.,CASSSPQGPGELFF,TGTGCCAGCAGCTCCCCTCAGGGGCCGGGGGAGCTGTTTTTT
.,17,TRBV27,TRBJ2-6,many,CASSLDPHSSGANVLTF,TGTGCCAGCAGCCTAGACCCACATAGCTCTGGGGCCAACGTCCTGACTTTC
TRBD2,15,TRBV11-2,TRBJ2-7,few,CASSAGLAGENEQYF,TGTGCCAGCAGCGCCGGACTAGCGGGAGAGAACGAGCAGTACTTC
TRBD1,16,TRBV10-3,TRBJ2-1,few,CAISKGSGQGSNEQFF,TGTGCCATCAGCAAAGGATCGGGACAGGGGAGCAATGAGCAGTTCTTC
.,15,TRBV2,TRBJ1-5,.,CASSPLEGGGQPQHF,TGTGCCAGCAGCCCTCTGGAAGGGGGTGGTCAGCCCCAGCATTTT
TRBD2,18,TRBV4-2,TRBJ2-6,.,CASSPQRGASTGANVLTF,TGTGCCAGCAGTCCCCAGCGGGGGGCCTCTACTGGGGCCAACGTCCTGACTTTC
.,14,TRBV19,TRBJ1-1,.,CASSSLAFNTEAIF,TGTGCCAGTTCTTCTCTGGCATTTAACACTGAAGCTATCTTT
.,14,TRBV29-1,TRBJ2-3,.,CSVGGSRFTDTQYF,TGCAGCGTTGGTGGTAGCAGATTCACAGATACGCAGTATTTT
TRBD1,15,TRBV15,TRBJ1-5,.,CATSNGQGGNQPQHF,TGTGCCACCAGCAACGGACAGGGCGGCAATCAGCCCCAGCATTTT
TRBD1,16,TRBV7-8,TRBJ2-7,.,CASSLRGQGPKYEQYF,TGTGCCAGCAGCTTACGTGGACAGGGACCCAAATACGAGCAGTACTTC
.,17,TRBV28,TRBJ2-3,.,CASSPVILTESTDTQYF,TGTGCCAGCAGTCCCGTGATCTTGACAGAGAGCACAGATACGCAGTATTTT
.,14,TRBV7-2,TRBJ2-7,few,CASSPWDDLYEQYF,TGTGCCAGCAGCCCCTGGGACGACCTCTACGAGCAGTACTTC
.,14,TRBV13,TRBJ2-5,few,CASSLGLREETQYF,TGTGCCAGCAGCTTAGGCTTGAGGGAAGAGACCCAGTACTTC
TRBD2,14,TRBV20-1,TRBJ2-1,.,CSANKGLGNNEQFF,TGCAGTGCCAACAAGGGACTAGGGAACAATGAGCAGTTCTTC
TRBD1,15,TRBV7-8,TRBJ2-5,many,CASSAYYRGLKTQYF,TGTGCCAGCAGCGCGTACTACAGGGGGCTGAAGACCCAGTACTTC
.,15,TRBV7-9,TRBJ2-7,few,CASSSPTDYSYEQYF,TGTGCCAGCAGTTCACCGACAGATTACTCCTACGAGCAGTACTTC
TRBD2,16,TRBV5-4,TRBJ2-2,few,CASSKSAGANTGELFF,TGTGCCAGCAGCAAAAGTGCGGGGGCGAACACCGGGGAGCTGTTTTTT
.,15,TRBV4-1,TRBJ1-2,few,CASRHLEVGAYGYTF,TGCGCCAGCAGGCATCTCGAGGTTGGAGCCTATGGCTACACCTTC
.,15,TRBV6-1,TRBJ2-3,.,CASSVLPQGTDTQYF,TGTGCCAGCAGTGTCCTACCCCAGGGGACAGATACGCAGTATTTT
TRBD2,15,TRBV5-1,TRBJ2-5,many,CASSLEAGRGGTQYF,TGCGCCAGCAGCTTGGAAGCAGGGAGGGGCGGGACCCAGTACTTC
.,13,TRBV3-1,TRBJ1-2,.,CASSRDGKYGYTF,TGTGCCAGCAGCCGGGACGGAAAATATGGCTACACCTTC
.,17,TRBV11-2,TRBJ2-5,.,CASRDTSQGVGQETQYF,TGTGCCAGCAGGGATACTTCTCAGGGAGTTGGGCAAGAGACCCAGTACTTC
TRBD1,13,TRBV6-5,TRBJ1-1,many,CASSNGQAAEAFF,TGTGCCAGCAGTAACGGACAGGCAGCTGAAGCTTTCTTT
.,14,TRBV12-3/TRBV12-4,TRBJ1-2,.,CASSGVDRNYGYTF,TGTGCCAGCAGTGGAGTTGACCGCAACTATGGCTACACCTTC
TRBD2,15,TRBV28,TRBJ2-3,.,CVSSFTGTNTDTQYF,TGTGTCAGCAGTTTTACGGGGACTAACACAGATACGCAGTATTTT
.,16,TRBV7-2,TRBJ2-2,.,CASSPPGYLNTGELFF,TGTGCCAGCAGCCCCCCCGGGTATTTGAACACCGGGGAGCTGTTTTTT
.,16,TRBV15,TRBJ1-1,many,CATSRDFAGRNTEAFF,TGTGCCACCAGCAGAGATTTTGCTGGGAGGAACACTGAAGCTTTCTTT
TRBD1,13,TRBV10-3,TRBJ1-2,many,CAINQGGAYGYTF,TGTGCCATCAATCAGGGGGGAGCCTATGGCTACACCTTC
.,15,TRBV15,TRBJ2-1,few,CATSPLRGPLNEQFF,TGTGCCACCAGCCCCCTACGGGGTCCCCTCAATGAGCAGTTCTTC
TRBD1,13,TRBV20-1,TRBJ1-1,few,CSEAGQGRTEAFF,TGCAGTGAAGCGGGACAGGGTCGCACTGAAGCTTTCTTT
.,17,TRBV12-3/TRBV12-4,TRBJ1-5,many,CASSLNLGGFSNQPQHF,TGTGCCAGCAGTTTAAATCTCGGCGGCTTTAGCAATCAGCCCCAGCATTTT
.,15,TRBV18,TRBJ2-1,.,CARSPSKSIYNEQFF,TGTGCCAGATCACCCTCCAAGTCTATCTACAATGAGCAGTTCTTC
.,12,TRBV7-9,TRBJ1-2,.,CASSPWAVGYTF,TGTGCCAGCAGCCCCTGGGCAGTCGGCTACACCTTC
.,13,TRBV12-3/TRBV12-4,TRBJ2-2,few,CASKLADGGELFF,TGTGCCAGCAAATTAGCGGACGGCGGGGAGCTGTTTTTT
TRBD1,15,TRBV7-8,TRBJ2-3,.,CASSYRTGATDTQYF,TGTGCCAGCAGCTACCGTACAGGGGCGACAGATACGCAGTATTTT
.,16,TRBV29-1,TRBJ2-5,few,CSVEAGNWPSQETQYF,TGCAGCGTTGAAGCCGGAAACTGGCCTAGCCAAGAGACCCAGTACTTC
.,16,TRBV5-1,TRBJ1-1,few,CASSLSGFNKNTEAFF,TGCGCCAGCAGCTTGTCGGGGTTTAACAAGAACACTGAAGCTTTCTTT
TRBD2,16,TRBV5-4,TRBJ2-7,.,CASSWSAGTSGYEQYF,TGTGCCAGCAGCTGGAGCGCCGGGACTAGCGGGTACGAGCAGTACTTC